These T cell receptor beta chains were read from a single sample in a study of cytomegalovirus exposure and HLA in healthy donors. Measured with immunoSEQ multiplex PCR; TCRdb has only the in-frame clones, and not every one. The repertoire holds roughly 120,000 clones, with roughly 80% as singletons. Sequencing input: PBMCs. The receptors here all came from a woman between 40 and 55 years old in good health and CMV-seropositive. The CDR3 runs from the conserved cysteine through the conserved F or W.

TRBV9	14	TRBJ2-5	CASSGLDPKETQYF
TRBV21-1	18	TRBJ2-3	CASTKTRERPSSTDTQYF
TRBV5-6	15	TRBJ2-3	CASSLRTGGGDTQYF
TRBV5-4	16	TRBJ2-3	CASSPGRGALTDTQYF
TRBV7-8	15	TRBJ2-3	CARTEAGGRTDTQYF
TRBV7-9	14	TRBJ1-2	CASSLGGQGLGYTF
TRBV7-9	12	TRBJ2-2	CASSSSQGELFF
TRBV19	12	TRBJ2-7	CASSSGSYEQYF
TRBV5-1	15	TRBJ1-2	CASSQLTQGNYGYTF
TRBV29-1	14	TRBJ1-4	CSVGDRGIHEKLFF
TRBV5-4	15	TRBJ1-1	CASSFPRGGNTEAFF
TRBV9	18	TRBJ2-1	CASSPRGRAGTNYNEQFF
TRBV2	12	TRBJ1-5	CASTGSDQPQHF
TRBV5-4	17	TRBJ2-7	CASGKGGAQRGTYEQYF
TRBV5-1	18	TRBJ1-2	CASSLGVGTADPGYGYTF
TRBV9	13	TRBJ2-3	CASSVAPGDTQYF
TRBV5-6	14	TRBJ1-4	CASSLDSKNEKLFF
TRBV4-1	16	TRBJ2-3	CASSQDRAGGPQAQYF
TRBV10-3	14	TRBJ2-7	CAIGPDRAPYEQYF
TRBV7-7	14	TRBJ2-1	CASSLGAPPNEQFF
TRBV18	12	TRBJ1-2	CASSPPQGSYTF
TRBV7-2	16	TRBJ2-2	CASSLALNLAAGELFF
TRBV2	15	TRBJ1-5	CASSRQGVGNQPQHF
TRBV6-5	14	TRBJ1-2	CASTTIGQNYGYTF
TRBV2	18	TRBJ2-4	CASHRSMTAPPDRNIQYF
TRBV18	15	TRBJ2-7	CASSPNNQRPYEQYF
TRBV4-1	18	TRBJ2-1	CASSQRPYRGVSYNEQFF
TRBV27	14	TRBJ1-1	CASRPGQGHTEAFF
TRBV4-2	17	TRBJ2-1	CASSQDEAAGHAREQFF